This T cell receptor beta chain was profiled in a study of cytomegalovirus exposure and HLA in healthy donors. General observations from the study: Highly shared variants forming one cluster were likely a sequencing artifact. The HLA-A and HLA-B alleles of most subjects were reportedly predicted accurately from TCR beta sequences. A later analysis linked fewer than 20,000 TCR beta sequences to HLA alleles at 0.05 false discovery rate. Most of the TCR beta V segments (in an earlier analysis) were productive either about 87% or about 30% of the time.

In the PCR, 60 Vbeta and 13 Jbeta primers were used. Here immunoSEQ multiplex PCR was the method, and the copy in TCRdb shows in-frame clones only, minus some. The repertoire consists of 150,000 to 200,000 clones, with about four fifths occurring once and the leading ten covering about 1%. The trim removed 6 bases at V and 7 bases at J, leaving 11 bases unmatched. The CDR3 has 14 residues. Germline loops: CDR1 MNHEY, CDR2 SVGAGI. Concerning this clone itself: The antigen is not known.

This chain joins TRBV6-5 and TRBJ1-2; 7 bases line up with TRBD1. This receptor was obtained from a woman in her thirties or forties in good health and CMV-seronegative. Sequenced sample: PBMCs. CDR3 DNA sequence: TGTGCCAGCAGACTTAAAAGGGACAGTGGTGGCTACACCTTC. Its protein product is CASRLKRDSGGYTF.